Shown below are 8 T cell receptor beta chains from a single sample sequenced in a study of T cells in Graves' hyperthyroidism and ophthalmopathy. It was RNA transcripts that yielded the amplified TCR beta CDR3 regions. The primer set for the first-round RT-PCR of the TCR CDR3 was HTBI. MiXCR was run by TCRdb on the multiplex PCR reads, yielding one entry per CDR3 protein. The sample includes 350,000 to 400,000 distinct CDR3 sequences, 14% to 15% seen only once; the top ten take around a third. Material: blood. The receptors come from a woman under 40 with Graves' hyperthyroidism.

Comments on this clonotype: A read error may be the cause here, since a much bigger clone is one base away. The J gene is TRBJ2-5, the V gene TRBV13, with 7 positions matching TRBD1. The CDR3 loop spans 13 amino acids. The V gene's germline CDR1 is PRHDT and CDR2 FYEKMQ (reference sequence). J gave up 2 bases and V 8 bases, and 5 bases lay outside the gene matches. The CDR3 DNA reads as TGTGCCAGCGGACCCAGGGGGCAAGAGACCCAGTACTTC. Translation gives CASGPRGQETQYF.

At least ten counts were recorded for this clonotype. The CDR3 bases are TGTGCCAGCAGTTTTAGCGGGTCCTACAATGAGCAGTTCTTC. This sequence encodes CASSFSGSYNEQFF. The rearrangement links TRBV7-2 to TRBJ2-1, with 7 nucleotides matching TRBD2. J was trimmed by 1 base and V by 6 bases; bases with no gene match: 3. This CDR3 has 14 residues. Germline CDR1 reads SGHTA; CDR2 reads FQGNSA.

This clonotype was seen more than once but under ten times. The chain joins TRBV9 to TRBJ2-7, with D possibly TRBD2 on 6 matching bases. The CDR3 is 17 amino acids. Germline assignment: CDR1 SGDLS and CDR2 YYNGEE. Trimming removed 3 bases from V and 2 bases from J, with 21 bases in between. The CDR3 sequence: CASSADSWTTDAYEQYF. CDR3 in DNA: TGTGCCAGCAGCGCCGACTCATGGACTACCGACGCCTACGAGCAGTACTTC.

This clonotype occurred many times. The rearrangement uses TRBV24-1 and TRBJ1-2; D is undetermined. Trimming pared 2 bases from V and 5 bases from J, leaving 8 bases between. The CDR3 is 13 amino acids. Germline lookup yields CDR1 KGHDR and CDR2 SFDVKD. The CDR3 loop reads CATSDSSGYGYTF. DNA of the CDR3: TGTGCCACCAGTGATTCCAGCGGGTATGGCTACACCTTC.

The chain employs TRBV10-3 and TRBJ2-7; D is ambiguous. The germline V gene has CDR1 ENHRY and CDR2 SYGVKD. This CDR3 spans 12 amino acids. Trimming took 4 bases from V and 3 from J, leaving 7 bases between them. The CDR3 region is CAISGRDYEQYF. DNA of the CDR3: TGTGCCATCAGTGGCAGAGACTACGAGCAGTACTTC.

This clonotype was counted at least ten times. This chain connects TRBV7-2 to TRBJ2-1; TRBD2 agrees at 12 bases. CDR1 and CDR2 (germline): SGHTA, FQGNSA. The CDR3 extends over 15 amino acids. V lost 5 bases, J lost 7 bases, and 6 bases stayed unmatched. CDR3 DNA sequence: TGTGCCAGCAGCCGGGGACTAGCGGGCCGGAATGAGCAGTTCTTC. It encodes CASSRGLAGRNEQFF.

This clonotype was seen a handful of times. This chain uses TRBV2 with TRBJ2-7; TRBD2 matches 12 bases. This CDR3 has 14 residues. V lost 7 bases, J lost 2 bases, and 3 bases stayed unmatched. Germline V gene data show CDR1 as SNHLY and CDR2 as FYNNEI. CDR3 sequence: CASNGLAGPYEQYF. Here the CDR3 DNA reads TGTGCCAGCAACGGACTAGCGGGGCCCTACGAGCAGTACTTC.

CDR3 residues: CSARDTGTDTQYF. The CDR3 DNA sequence: TGCAGTGCTAGAGATACCGGCACAGATACGCAGTATTTT. The chain carries TRBV20-1 and TRBJ2-3; D not certain. The ends were cut back, 0 bases at V and 1 base at J, with 5 bases in the middle. Germline V gene data show CDR1 as DFQATT and CDR2 as SNEGSKA (reference sequence). There are 13 residues in the CDR3.